A selection of T cell receptor beta chains follows, all from one sample in a study of cytomegalovirus exposure and HLA in healthy donors. Measured with immunoSEQ multiplex PCR; TCRdb has only the in-frame clones, and not every one. Here the sample spans 150,000 to 200,000 clones, about 81% being singletons. Material for sequencing was PBMCs. All receptors come from a woman aged 18-29 years in good health and CMV-seronegative. Each CDR3 is given with its conserved first and last residue. A D gene is named only where the DNA matches it firmly. Size is omitted from some rows. Given values are once, few, many or a class for expanded clones.

abundance,v_gene,j_gene,d_gene,CDR3nt,CDR3aa
-,TRBV7-8,TRBJ2-1,TRBD1,TGTGCCAGCTTAGCTTTGAGGACAGGGTACAATGAGCAGTTCTTC,CASLALRTGYNEQFF
-,TRBV5-6,TRBJ2-5,-,TGTGCCAGCAGCTTGTGGCTAGGGGGAACTTGGAGCGGAGAGACCCAGTACTTC,CASSLWLGGTWSGETQYF
-,TRBV5-6,TRBJ2-3,TRBD2,TGTGCCAGCAGCTTAGCGGGGGCCACAGATACGCAGTATTTT,CASSLAGATDTQYF
-,TRBV7-8,TRBJ2-3,TRBD2,TGTGCCAGCAGCTCTCGCAAGCGGGAAGCAGATACGCAGTATTTT,CASSSRKREADTQYF
-,TRBV6-5,TRBJ1-2,TRBD1,TGTGCCAGCAGAGGGGCAGGGGGCGAGAATGGCTACACCTTC,CASRGAGGENGYTF
few,TRBV13,TRBJ2-3,TRBD2,TGTGCCAGCAGTCGTACGGGGTCCCGGGGGGGTGTAGATACGCAGTATTTT,CASSRTGSRGGVDTQYF
-,TRBV5-1,TRBJ1-5,TRBD1,TGCGCCAGCAGCTTGGGGACAGGAGTGAATCAGCCCCAGCATTTT,CASSLGTGVNQPQHF
-,TRBV11-2,TRBJ1-2,-,TGTGCCAGCAGCTTAGGTATGGGAGGGCCTGGCTACACCTTC,CASSLGMGGPGYTF
-,TRBV30,TRBJ2-1,TRBD2,TGTGCCTGGAGTCGGGGACTAGCGGGAGGGCCCGGCAATGAGCAGTTCTTC,CAWSRGLAGGPGNEQFF
-,TRBV4-2,TRBJ2-1,TRBD2,TGTGCCAGCAGCTATACTAGCGGACAATACAATGAGCAGTTCTTC,CASSYTSGQYNEQFF
-,TRBV5-4,TRBJ2-5,TRBD2,TGTGCCAGCAGCCGACCGGGACTAGCGGGGGGTATAAAAGAGACCCAGTACTTC,CASSRPGLAGGIKETQYF
many,TRBV28,TRBJ1-2,-,TGTGCCAGCAGCTTGGAGATTGTAGGCTACACCTTC,CASSLEIVGYTF
-,TRBV5-8,TRBJ1-4,-,TGTGCCAGCAGCTTGTTGACAGGCGCTTCTAATGAAAAACTGTTTTTT,CASSLLTGASNEKLFF
-,TRBV5-1,TRBJ2-4,TRBD2,TGCGCCAGCTCGGGGACTAGCGGGAGTGAAGCCAAAAACATTCAGTACTTC,CASSGTSGSEAKNIQYF
-,TRBV7-6,TRBJ2-5,-,TGTGCCAGCAGCTTAGTGGGGGGTGGGTTTCAAGAGACCCAGTACTTC,CASSLVGGGFQETQYF
-,TRBV6-1,TRBJ1-5,-,TGTGCCAGCAGGCAGGGAAGTAATCAGCCCCAGCATTTT,CASRQGSNQPQHF
once,TRBV27,TRBJ2-5,TRBD1,TGTGCCAGCAGTTTAACCGACAGGGTGCCTAGTCAAGAGACCCAGTACTTC,CASSLTDRVPSQETQYF
once,TRBV9,TRBJ2-1,-,TGTGCCAGCAGCCCCCTAGAGGTGTACGGTGAGCAGTTCTTC,CASSPLEVYGEQFF
-,TRBV9,TRBJ2-1,TRBD2,TGTGCCAGCAGCGTAGTAGGCGGGAGGGGGCTCAATGAGCAGTTCTTC,CASSVVGGRGLNEQFF
-,TRBV28,TRBJ2-7,-,TGTGCCAGCAGGATGTCCGGGACTGGCTCCTACGAGCAGTACTTC,CASRMSGTGSYEQYF
-,TRBV30,TRBJ2-5,TRBD2,TGTGCCTGGAGTAGGTTAGCGGGAGGTGAGACCCAGTACTTC,CAWSRLAGGETQYF
-,TRBV7-6,TRBJ2-1,TRBD2,TGTGCCAGCAGCTTCGAGCGGGGGAATTCCCCGTACAATGAGCAGTTCTTC,CASSFERGNSPYNEQFF
-,TRBV27,TRBJ2-7,-,TGTGCCAGCAGTATCATTCAGGGGGAGCAGTACTTC,CASSIIQGEQYF
-,TRBV7-8,TRBJ2-6,TRBD1,TGTGCCAGCAGCACGTACAGGGGGCGCGCTGGGGCCAACGTCCTGACTTTC,CASSTYRGRAGANVLTF
-,TRBV6-1,TRBJ2-1,TRBD1,TGTGCCAGCAGTGAAGGAATAGGGGGCACCTCCTACAATGAGCAGTTCTTC,CASSEGIGGTSYNEQFF
-,TRBV19,TRBJ1-1,-,TGTGCCAGTAGTATAGGCGAGAACACTGAAGCTTTCTTT,CASSIGENTEAFF
-,TRBV5-1,TRBJ2-3,-,TGCGCCAGCAGCTCCTTAGCGGAAGGGGCAGATACGCAGTATTTT,CASSSLAEGADTQYF
-,TRBV27,TRBJ2-5,-,TGTGCCAGCAGAGACTGGACTCAGGCGGGGGAGACCCAGTACTTC,CASRDWTQAGETQYF
-,TRBV27,TRBJ2-3,TRBD1,TGTGCCAGCAGTTGGAACCCGACAGGGAGTACGCAGTATTTT,CASSWNPTGSTQYF
-,TRBV11-2,TRBJ1-2,TRBD1,TGTGCCAGCAGCAGTGCTACAGGCGAGGGGGCCTATGGCTACACCTTC,CASSSATGEGAYGYTF
-,TRBV10-3,TRBJ2-7,-,TGTGCCATCAGTGAGCCCCGGGGGGAGCAGTACTTC,CAISEPRGEQYF
-,TRBV29-1,TRBJ2-3,-,TGCAGCGCGCCGGGAGATACGCAGTATTTT,CSAPGDTQYF
few,TRBV6-5,TRBJ1-5,TRBD1,TGTGCCAGCAGGGGACAGTTTAGCAATCAGCCCCAGCATTTT,CASRGQFSNQPQHF
-,TRBV6-5,TRBJ2-1,TRBD1,TGTGCCAGCAGTCCATGGACAGGGGACCTCAATGAGCAGTTCTTC,CASSPWTGDLNEQFF
-,TRBV29-1,TRBJ2-5,TRBD1,TGCAGCGTTGCTACGACAGGGGGCATTGAGACCCAGTACTTC,CSVATTGGIETQYF
-,TRBV4-1,TRBJ2-3,-,TGCGCCAGCAGCCAACCCGACAGGACTGAATCAGATACGCAGTATTTT,CASSQPDRTESDTQYF
few,TRBV28,TRBJ1-1,TRBD1,TGTGCCAGCAGTTCGGCCGGAGGGGGCAATAGTGAAGCTTTCTTT,CASSSAGGGNSEAFF
-,TRBV19,TRBJ1-2,-,TGTGCCAGTAGTATCTCCCCTAGTGTAGGTGGCTACACCTTC,CASSISPSVGGYTF
-,TRBV18,TRBJ2-3,-,TGTGCCAGCTCACCACTGCTGGAGTCCACAGATACGCAGTATTTT,CASSPLLESTDTQYF
-,TRBV28,TRBJ1-1,-,TGTGCCAGCAACGGCGGGGGACATTTGAACACTGAAGCTTTCTTT,CASNGGGHLNTEAFF
-,TRBV4-1,TRBJ2-7,-,TGCGCCAGCAGCGACCCCGGCGACACCTTTTACCCCTACGAGCAGTACTTC,CASSDPGDTFYPYEQYF
-,TRBV19,TRBJ2-7,TRBD2,TGTGCCAGTAGTATGGAGCGGGACTCCTACGAGCAGTACTTC,CASSMERDSYEQYF
-,TRBV4-2,TRBJ2-5,-,TGTGCCAGCAGCCAAGAAGCGGGTCGGGGGACCCAGTACTTC,CASSQEAGRGTQYF
once,TRBV18,TRBJ1-1,TRBD1,TGTGCCAGCTCACCTCCGGGACAGGGGGGCTGGGTCGCTGAAGCTTTCTTT,CASSPPGQGGWVAEAFF
-,TRBV5-4,TRBJ2-5,TRBD2,TGTGCCAGCAGAGAGAACCTAGCGGAAATAGGAGAGACCCAGTACTTC,CASRENLAEIGETQYF
-,TRBV13,TRBJ2-7,-,TGTGCCAGCAGCTCCAGCCTAGCGAGAAACGAGCAGTACTTC,CASSSSLARNEQYF
once,TRBV7-6,TRBJ2-5,TRBD2,TGTGCCAGCAGCTTAGTAGCGGGGGCCAACCAAGAGACCCAGTACTTC,CASSLVAGANQETQYF
-,TRBV4-2,TRBJ1-4,TRBD1,TGTGCCAGCAGCCCCACAGGGGGAAAACTGTTTTTT,CASSPTGGKLFF
-,TRBV5-1,TRBJ2-7,-,TGCGCCAGCAGCGGGCATCCATCCTACGAGCAGTACTTC,CASSGHPSYEQYF
-,TRBV5-8,TRBJ1-1,-,TGTGCCAGCAGCTTGGCGACAGCGAACACTGAAGCTTTCTTT,CASSLATANTEAFF
-,TRBV6-6,TRBJ2-1,TRBD2,TGTGCCAGCAGTTACTCCGGGACTAGCGGACTCGATGAGCAGTTCTTC,CASSYSGTSGLDEQFF
-,TRBV7-9,TRBJ2-7,-,TGTGCCAGCAGCTACCGGAGAGCCTACGAGCAGTACTTC,CASSYRRAYEQYF